What follows describes a single T cell receptor (beta chain). This sample was included in a study of blood T cell repertoires in COVID-19. Looking at the study overall: Acute and convalescent COVID-19 specimens originated in the United States, Italy and Spain. Sources were T cells, B-cell-depleted T cells, or PBMCs; the material itself was cDNA or gDNA.

Per the germline V gene, CDR1 is SGHNT and CDR2 is YYREEE (reference sequence). Trimming shortened V by 4 bases and J by 9 bases, and 20 bases separated the two germline ends. The CDR3 runs 15 residues. Original data processing: Cell counts per sample came from amplifying reference gene primers. Clones were sequenced by immunoSEQ multiplex PCR, and TCRdb holds only the in-frame ones, with some missing. For V, J and clone size, that table is used; D and trimming come from the DNA. This sample has 120,000 or so clones, with roughly four fifths found just once. The material sequenced was peripheral blood. The receptor comes from a woman aged 50 to 65 with acute or convalescent COVID-19. This sequence joins TRBV5-4 and TRBJ2-1; D gene ambiguous. The CDR3 region has the DNA TGTGCCAGCAGCACTCAAGCGCGACGCATCTCTGAGCAGTTCTTC. Translation: CASSTQARRISEQFF.